The 30 T cell receptor beta chains presented below share a single source sample, sequenced in a study of CD8+CD57+ T cells in acquired aplastic anemia. Only patients with CD8+CD57+ cell expansion on flow cytometry were chosen for sequencing. CDR3 and TCR beta VDJ profiling relied on genomic DNA as the template. TCRdb re-derived calls from the reads in MiXCR, one entry per CDR3 protein. Of 150,000 or so distinct CDR3 sequences listed, around 43% were seen once; the top ten hold 3.2%. The sample taken for sequencing was sorted CD4+, CD8+, or CD8+CD57+ T cells (not recorded which) from PBMCs. The source is a human donor with aplastic anemia.

V is TRBV25-1 and J is TRBJ2-1, with 8 bases aligning to TRBD1. The germline CDR1 and CDR2 sequences are MGHDK and SYGVNS. This CDR3 has 15 residues. The junction had 13 bases not matched to a gene; V was cut back by 6 bases and J by 9 bases. In DNA, the CDR3 is TGTGCCAGCAGCTTACAGGGGGTGGGCAAGGTTGAGCAGTTCTTC. Its protein product is CASSLQGVGKVEQFF.

V and J are TRBV20-1 and TRBJ2-1; 12 nucleotides match TRBD2. V dropped 4 bases and J dropped 9; count of bases not matched to a gene: 10. This CDR3 contains 15 residues. Germline CDR1 reads DFQATT; CDR2 reads SNEGSKA (reference sequence). Written as DNA, the CDR3 is TGCAGTGCTATGAGACTAGCGGGAGTTTATGGTGAGCAGTTCTTC. Translated, it gives CSAMRLAGVYGEQFF.

The V and J genes are TRBV30 and TRBJ1-1; 8 positions agree with TRBD1. The germline CDR1 and CDR2 sequences are GTSNPN and SVGIG (reference sequence). This CDR3 region has 14 residues. The ends lost 2 bases at V and 7 bases at J; junction bases unmatched: 9. In DNA, the CDR3 is TGTGCCTGGAGTCAAATCAGGGGGCTGGTTGAAGCTTTCTTT. Protein product: CAWSQIRGLVEAFF.

This clonotype showed up many times. V gene TRBV5-1 combines with J gene TRBJ2-5, with 8 bases fitting TRBD1. In germline, CDR1 is SGHRS, CDR2 YFSETQ. The CDR3 covers 14 residues. Losses at the gene ends were 4 bases for V and 2 bases for J; bases not matched to a gene: 4. This chain's CDR3 is CASSPRTGQETQYF. In DNA form, the CDR3 reads TGCGCCAGCAGCCCAAGGACAGGGCAAGAGACCCAGTACTTC.

With regard to this clonotype: A read error may be the cause here, since a much bigger clone is one base away. The rearrangement links TRBV12-3 or TRBV12-4 to TRBJ2-3; D gene unclear. V dropped 1 base and J dropped 2 bases, with 10 bases sitting between them. The CDR3 covers 15 residues. DNA for the CDR3: TGTGCCAGCAGTTTAGGTCAACCCCACACAGATACGCAGTATTTT. Its protein is CASSLGQPHTDTQYF.

About this clonotype: Just one base apart from a much larger clone, this may be a read error. The CDR3 spells CASSSRGPGDSPLHF. Here the CDR3 DNA reads TGTGCCAGCAGTTCTAGAGGACCGGGTGATTCACCCCTCCACTTT. J is TRBJ1-6 and V is TRBV6-5, with D unresolved. The CDR3 contains 15 residues. Trimming cost V 4 bases and J 8 bases, with 15 bases left between them. From germline, CDR1 is MNHEY and CDR2 SVGAGI.

This clonotype has at least ten counts. The chain combines TRBV3-1 with TRBJ2-7; maybe TRBD2 (5 bases). V was clipped by 4 bases and J by 6 bases, with 7 bases between them. The V gene's germline CDR1 is LGHDT and CDR2 YNNKEL (reference sequence). This CDR3 comprises 11 residues. CDR3 sequence: CASSRGSEQYF. The CDR3 nucleotides are TGTGCCAGCAGCCGAGGGAGCGAGCAGTACTTC.

At least ten counts were recorded for this clonotype. The rearrangement joins TRBV7-2 to TRBJ2-6; TRBD1 matches at 7 bases. The trim removed 2 bases at V and 0 bases at J, leaving 10 bases unmatched. Germline CDR1 and CDR2: SGHTA and FQGNSA. The CDR3 totals 19 residues. CDR3: CASSLSGQIWNSGANVLTF. DNA of the CDR3: TGTGCCAGCAGCTTATCGGGACAGATCTGGAACTCTGGGGCCAACGTCCTGACTTTC.

The V and J genes are TRBV20-1 and TRBJ1-6; perhaps TRBD1 as D (5 bases). CDR1 is DFQATT, CDR2 SNEGSKA, per germline (reference sequence). Trimming took off 0 bases at V and 10 bases at J, with 13 bases between the two ends. The CDR3 has 14 amino acids. The CDR3: CSARDAFGDSPLHF. For the CDR3, the DNA is TGCAGTGCTAGAGATGCCTTTGGGGACTCACCCCTCCACTTT.

The genes are TRBV15 and TRBJ2-7; the match to TRBD1 covers 7 bases. This CDR3 contains 14 residues. Trimming took 1 base from V and 6 from J; bases not matched to a gene: 6. The germline CDR1 and CDR2 sequences are LNHNV and YYDKDF (reference sequence). The CDR3 is CATSRGQGESEQYF. In DNA form, the CDR3 reads TGTGCCACCAGCAGAGGACAGGGCGAGTCCGAGCAGTACTTC.

In this sample, this clonotype turned up many times. This chain joins TRBV4-3 and TRBJ1-5, with D possibly being TRBD1 (5 bases). Germline V CDR1 and CDR2: LGHNA, YSLEER. CDR3 size: 13 residues. V gave up 1 base and J gave up 7 bases, with 8 bases separating them. The CDR3 region has the DNA TGCGCCAGCAGCCAAGGGGACGGGCAGCCCCAGCATTTT. This translates into CASSQGDGQPQHF.

This clonotype came up many times. The DNA of the CDR3 is TGTGCCAGCAGCTCAAAAACTAGCGGGGGGCGGAATGAGCAGTTCTTC. Its translation: CASSSKTSGGRNEQFF. The rearrangement links TRBV7-3 to TRBJ2-1; 12 bases are shared with TRBD2. The germline gives CDR1 SGHTA, CDR2 FQGTGA. The ends lost 4 bases at V and 7 bases at J; junction bases unmatched: 8. The CDR3 is 16 amino acids.

Only one count was recorded for this clonotype. V is TRBV7-6 and J is TRBJ2-7, with D perhaps TRBD1 or TRBD2 (5 bases each). The CDR3 has 15 residues. V was clipped by 5 bases and J by 4 bases, with 18 bases between them. The germline V gene has CDR1 SGHVS and CDR2 FNYEAQ. The CDR3 DNA sequence: TGTGCCAGCAGCACCCAGGGCCGGGGAATGTACGAGCAGTACTTC. This sequence encodes CASSTQGRGMYEQYF. The whole variable domain, filled in from reference TRBV7-6 and TRBJ2-7, reads GAGVSQSPRYKVTKRGQDVALRCDPISGHVSLYWYRQALGQGPEFLTYFNYEAQQDKSGLPNDRFSAERPEGSISTLTIQRTEQRDSAMYRCASSTQGRGMYEQYFGPGTRLTVT.

The chain links TRBV10-1 to TRBJ2-2; D gene uncertain. CDR1 WNHNN and CDR2 SYGVQD come from the germline V gene (reference sequence). There are 12 residues in the CDR3. The V gene lost 10 bases and the J gene lost 1 base, with 7 bases spanning the gap. The CDR3 nucleotides read TGCGCCACCAAGGGGAACACCGGGGAGCTGTTTTTT. It specifies CATKGNTGELFF.

V and J are TRBV20-1 and TRBJ1-2, with D maybe TRBD1 (5 bases). This CDR3 region has 11 residues. Trimming removed 4 bases at V and 5 bases at J, with 8 bases between. Germline V CDR1 and CDR2: DFQATT, SNEGSKA (reference sequence). The CDR3 here is CSATRGYGYTF. The CDR3 nucleotides read TGCAGTGCTACGAGGGGATATGGCTACACCTTC.

The chain combines TRBV27 with TRBJ2-3; no reliable D call. Germline CDR1 reads MNHEY; CDR2 reads SMNVEV (reference sequence). This CDR3 region has 15 residues. V lost 3 bases and J 0 bases, leaving 10 bases between the germline ends. CDR3 region: CASSLWPPSTDTQYF. CDR3 nucleotides: TGTGCCAGCAGTTTGTGGCCCCCTAGCACAGATACGCAGTATTTT.

The chain combines TRBV24-1 with TRBJ1-5, with D possibly TRBD1 on 6 matching bases. Looked up from germline, CDR1 is KGHDR and CDR2 is SFDVKD. Trimming took off 2 bases at V and 5 bases at J, with 12 bases between the two ends. The CDR3 spans 15 residues. The CDR3 DNA follows: TGTGCCACCAGTGATTCTACAGGGAAGGATCAGCCCCAGCATTTT. This encodes CATSDSTGKDQPQHF.

In regard to this clonotype: Given the absence of the conserved phenylalanine or tryptophan at the CDR3 end, a read error is likely. V gene TRBV5-1 combines with J gene TRBJ1-2, with 8 nucleotides matching TRBD1. Per germline, CDR1 SGHRS and CDR2 YFSETQ. The CDR3 extends over 14 amino acids. The V gene end was trimmed by 4 bases and the J gene end by 4 bases; junction bases not matched to a gene: 6. CDR3 nucleotides: TGCGCCAGCAGCCCCGGACAGGGAGCCTATGGCTACACCATC. This sequence encodes CASSPGQGAYGYTI.

There are many counts of this clonotype. This rearrangement joins TRBV7-9 to TRBJ1-3; D ambiguous. This CDR3 is 13 amino acids long. Looked up from germline, CDR1 is SEHNR and CDR2 is FQNEAQ (reference sequence). V was shortened by 6 bases and J by 0 bases, with 6 bases between the two germline ends. The CDR3 nucleotides are TGTGCCAGCAGTCCGAACTCTGGAAACACCATATATTTT. It specifies CASSPNSGNTIYF.

The chain uses TRBV19 and TRBJ2-3; TRBD2 aligns across 13 bases. The CDR3 is 15 amino acids. Germline CDR1 and CDR2: LNHDA and SQIVND (reference sequence). V trimming: 3 bases; J trimming: 6 bases; junction bases outside the gene matches: 3. CDR3 bases: TGTGCCAGTAGTATGACTAGCGGGAGGCAGGATACGCAGTATTTT. Its protein product is CASSMTSGRQDTQYF.

V and J are TRBV25-1 and TRBJ2-1; the match to TRBD1 covers 8 bases. V shed 3 bases, J shed 7 bases, and the junction held 8 bases outside the gene matches. Germline V gives CDR1 MGHDK, CDR2 SYGVNS. This CDR3 region has 15 residues. The CDR3 coding sequence is TGTGCCAGCAGTGATAGATGGACAGGGAAGAATGAGCAGTTCTTC. It specifies CASSDRWTGKNEQFF.

As concerns this clonotype: This may arise from a read error, as a much more abundant clone is one base away. This chain links TRBV6-1 with TRBJ1-4; tentative D call: TRBD1 (6 bases). The CDR3 totals 13 residues. Germline CDR1 MNHNS, CDR2 SASEGT. DNA of the CDR3: TGTGCCAGCAGCCAGGGGCTGGGGGAAAAACTGCTTTTT. Its translation is CASSQGLGEKLLF.

This clonotype was counted only a few times. The rearrangement uses TRBV7-9 and TRBJ2-7; D might be TRBD2 (6 bases). The CDR3 sequence is 12 residues long. Trimming stripped 4 bases from V and 4 bases from J, with 8 bases between. The germline V gene has CDR1 SEHNR and CDR2 FQNEAQ (reference sequence). The CDR3 DNA reads as TGTGCCAGCAGCTGGGGGGAGTACGAGCAGTACTTC. This encodes CASSWGEYEQYF. The full variable domain, in which reference TRBV7-9 and TRBJ2-7 provide the parts outside the CDR3, is DTGVSQNPRHKITKRGQNVTFRCDPISEHNRLYWYRQTLGQGPEFLTYFQNEAQLEKSRLLSDRFSAERPKGSFSTLEIQRTEQGDSAMYLCASSWGEYEQYFGPGTRLTVT.

This clonotype was seen a handful of times. This chain joins TRBV2 and TRBJ1-2; possible D gene TRBD1, 5 bases. The CDR3 is 12 residues long. Per germline, CDR1 SNHLY and CDR2 FYNNEI. Trimming removed 7 bases from V and 2 bases from J, with 8 bases in between. In DNA, the CDR3 is TGTGCCAGCACCCGGGGGAACTATGGCTACACCTTC. Translating gives CASTRGNYGYTF. The full variable domain, with the rest looked up from reference TRBV2 and TRBJ1-2, is EPEVTQTPSHQVTQMGQEVILRCVPISNHLYFYWYRQILGQKVEFLVSFYNNEISEKSEIFDDQFSVERPDGSNFTLKIRSTKLEDSAMYFCASTRGNYGYTFGSGTRLTVV.

The chain recombines TRBV10-1 with TRBJ2-7; no clear D. The ends were cut back, 4 bases at V and 2 bases at J, with 9 bases in the middle. Germline V gives CDR1 WNHNN, CDR2 SYGVQD (reference sequence). This CDR3 region has 13 residues. CDR3 in amino acids: CASSGEVTYEQYF. The CDR3 DNA follows: TGCGCCAGCAGTGGTGAGGTTACCTACGAGCAGTACTTC.

The chain combines TRBV30 with TRBJ2-3; D is perhaps TRBD2 (5 bases). Trimming left V 4 bases short and J 7 bases short, with 12 bases between. The CDR3 is 12 amino acids. CDR1 and CDR2 (germline): GTSNPN, SVGIG (reference sequence). CDR3 protein: CAWTLSGNTQYF. The CDR3 bases are TGTGCCTGGACTCTGAGCGGAAATACGCAGTATTTT.

The chain carries TRBV2 and TRBJ1-1, with 7 bases aligning to TRBD1. The CDR3 contains 14 residues. Per germline, CDR1 SNHLY and CDR2 FYNNEI. With 5 bases clipped from V and 7 bases from J, the junction kept 10 bases outside the gene matches. The CDR3 region has the DNA TGTGCCAGCAGTCGGGCAGGGGGGCAGATTGAAGCTTTCTTT. As protein: CASSRAGGQIEAFF.

This clonotype was observed at least ten times. For the CDR3, the DNA is TGTGCCAGCAGCTCAGACAGGGAGGGCTATGGCTACACCTTC. It specifies CASSSDREGYGYTF. The chain combines TRBV7-9 with TRBJ1-2; TRBD1 matches 7 bases. The CDR3 extends over 14 amino acids. V was clipped by 4 bases and J by 4 bases; unmatched bases: 6. Germline values: CDR1 SEHNR, CDR2 FQNEAQ (reference sequence).

The CDR3 nucleotides are TGCAGCGTTCGAGGCAGGGGCCCTAACTATGGCTACACCTTC. Its translation: CSVRGRGPNYGYTF. V is TRBV29-1 and J is TRBJ1-2, with a tentative D call TRBD1 (6 bases). Per germline, CDR1 SQVTM and CDR2 ANQGSEA. V shed 5 bases and J shed 0 bases, with 13 bases lying between them. The CDR3 has 14 residues. Full variable domain (outside the CDR3, taken from reference TRBV29-1 and TRBJ1-2): SAVISQKPSRDICQRGTSLTIQCQVDSQVTMMFWYRQQPGQSLTLIATANQGSEATYESGFVIDKFPISRPNLTFSTLTVSNMSPEDSSIYLCSVRGRGPNYGYTFGSGTRLTVV.

The V gene is TRBV29-1, the J gene TRBJ1-2; a weak D match, TRBD1 (5 bases). Germline V gene sequence: CDR1 SQVTM, CDR2 ANQGSEA. The CDR3 loop spans 13 amino acids. Trimming shortened V by 7 bases and J by 3 bases, and 15 bases separated the two germline ends. CDR3 region: CSALRDSDYGYTF. DNA of the CDR3: TGCAGCGCCCTTCGTGACAGTGACTATGGCTACACCTTC.